This record covers a single T cell receptor (beta chain). The antigen is unknown. This CDR3 spans 17 amino acids. Trimming removed 3 bases from V and 4 bases from J; junction bases left unmatched: 11. CDR1 is LGHNA and CDR2 is YSLEER in the germline V gene. These data are taken from a study of CD8+ T cells in alopecia areata. Whole-study results and caveats: Mice showed clearer TCR sharing than patients did, a gap that was possibly HLA-related. Lesional scalp exceeded normal scalp in clonality, especially in alopecia totalis/universalis.

The sequencing template was cDNA reverse transcribed from extracted RNA. Measured with immunoSEQ multiplex PCR; TCRdb has only the in-frame clones, and not every one. Counted here are over 100,000 clones, around 49% occurring once; the ten biggest clones make up over 15%. The study team obtained lesional scalp punch biopsies and peripheral blood from alopecia areata patients. T lymphocytes (CD4+ and CD8+) were sorted from PBMCs. This receptor was taken from a human donor with alopecia areata. The J gene is TRBJ2-5, the V gene TRBV4-3; TRBD1 agrees at 10 bases. The sequenced sample was CD8+ T cells sorted from blood, obtained at week 0. CDR3 nucleotides: TGCGCCAGCAGCCAGAAAGGACCGGGACAGGGGCGAGAGACCCAGTACTTC. This gives the protein CASSQKGPGQGRETQYF.